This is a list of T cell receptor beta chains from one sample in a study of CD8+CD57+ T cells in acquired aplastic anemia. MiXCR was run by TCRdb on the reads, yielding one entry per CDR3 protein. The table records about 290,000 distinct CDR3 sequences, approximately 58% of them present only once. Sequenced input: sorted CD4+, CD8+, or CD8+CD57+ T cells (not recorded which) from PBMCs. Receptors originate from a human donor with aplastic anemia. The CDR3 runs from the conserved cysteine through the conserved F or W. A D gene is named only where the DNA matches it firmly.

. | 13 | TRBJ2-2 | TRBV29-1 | CSVAEGLAGELFF
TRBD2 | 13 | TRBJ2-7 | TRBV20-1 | CSAKELAPNEQYF
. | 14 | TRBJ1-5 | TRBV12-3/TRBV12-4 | CASTLGPNNQPQHF
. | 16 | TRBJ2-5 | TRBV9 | CASSVIPSGAQETQYF
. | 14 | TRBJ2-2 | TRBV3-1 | CASSQGIHSGELFF
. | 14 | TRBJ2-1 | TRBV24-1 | CATSDWPSPVEQFF
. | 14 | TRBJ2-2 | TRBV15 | CATADSGETGELFF
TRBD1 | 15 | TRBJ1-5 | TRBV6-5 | CASSLRQGSNQPQHF
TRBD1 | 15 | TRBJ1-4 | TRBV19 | CASSMGQGGNEKLFF
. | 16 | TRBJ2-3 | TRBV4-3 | CASSHDPLASTDTQYF
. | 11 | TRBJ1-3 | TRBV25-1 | CASGTGNTIYF
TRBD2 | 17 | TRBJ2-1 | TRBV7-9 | CASTSGRRGTIDNEQFF
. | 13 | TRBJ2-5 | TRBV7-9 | CASSLRAGETQYF
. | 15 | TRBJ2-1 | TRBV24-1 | CATSDLGGGYNEQFF
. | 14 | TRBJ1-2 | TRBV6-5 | CASGNGLANYGYTF
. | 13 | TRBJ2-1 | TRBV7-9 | CASSLDLYNEQFF
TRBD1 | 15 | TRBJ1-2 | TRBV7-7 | CASSLARTGSYGYTF
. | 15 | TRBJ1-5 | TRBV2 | CASSAGEHGNQPQHF
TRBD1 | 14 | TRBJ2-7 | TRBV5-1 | CAIGLGQGAYEQYF